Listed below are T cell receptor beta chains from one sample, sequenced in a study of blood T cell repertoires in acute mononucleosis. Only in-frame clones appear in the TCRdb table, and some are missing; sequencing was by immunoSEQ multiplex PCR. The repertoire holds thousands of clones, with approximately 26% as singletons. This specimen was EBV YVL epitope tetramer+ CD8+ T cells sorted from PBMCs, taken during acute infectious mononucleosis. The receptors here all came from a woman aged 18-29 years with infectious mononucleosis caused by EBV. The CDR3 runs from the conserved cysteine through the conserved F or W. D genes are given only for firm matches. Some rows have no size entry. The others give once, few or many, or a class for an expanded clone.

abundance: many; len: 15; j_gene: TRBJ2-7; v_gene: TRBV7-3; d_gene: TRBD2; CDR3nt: TGTGCCAGCAGCTTAGAACCTAGCGGGGGCAGCGAGCAGTACTTC; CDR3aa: CASSLEPSGGSEQYF
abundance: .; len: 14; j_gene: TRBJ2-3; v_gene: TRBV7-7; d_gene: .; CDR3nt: TGTGCCAGCAGCCCCGGAACACACACAGATACGCAGTATTTT; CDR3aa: CASSPGTHTDTQYF
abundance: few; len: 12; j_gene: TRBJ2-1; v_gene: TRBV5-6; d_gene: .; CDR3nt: TGTGCCAGCAGTGAACAAGCGAATGAGCAGTTCTTC; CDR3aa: CASSEQANEQFF
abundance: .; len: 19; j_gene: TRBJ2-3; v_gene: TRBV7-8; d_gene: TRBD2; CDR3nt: TGTGCCAGCAGCCCACTGGTGACTAGCGGTAGCGATTTCACAGATACGCAGTATTTT; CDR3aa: CASSPLVTSGSDFTDTQYF
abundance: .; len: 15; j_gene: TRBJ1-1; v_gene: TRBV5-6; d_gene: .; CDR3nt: TGTGCCAGCAGCTTAATCCTCCTCGGGGACACTGAAGCTTTCTTT; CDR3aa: CASSLILLGDTEAFF
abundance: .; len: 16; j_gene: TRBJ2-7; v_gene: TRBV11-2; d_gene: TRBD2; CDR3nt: TGTGCCAGCAGCACTCCTAGCGGGTCCTCGCCGTACGAGCAGTACTTC; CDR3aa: CASSTPSGSSPYEQYF
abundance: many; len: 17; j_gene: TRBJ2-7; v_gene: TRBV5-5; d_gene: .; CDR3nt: TGTGCCAGCAGCTTGTTCCAAAAACAGGGCGAGTCCTACGAGCAGTACTTC; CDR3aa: CASSLFQKQGESYEQYF
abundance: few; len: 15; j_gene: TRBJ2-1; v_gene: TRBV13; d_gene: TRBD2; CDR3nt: TGTGCCAGCAGTCCCTGGACTAGCGGGAGTAATGAGCAGTTCTTC; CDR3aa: CASSPWTSGSNEQFF
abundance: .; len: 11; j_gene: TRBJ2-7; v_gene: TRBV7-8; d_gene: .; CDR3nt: TGTGCCAGCAGCCTCGGGACTCTTCAGTACTTC; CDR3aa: CASSLGTLQYF
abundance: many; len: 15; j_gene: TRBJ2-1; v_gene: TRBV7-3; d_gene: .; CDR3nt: TGTGCCAGCAGGAATTACAGGGAGGCCACTGGAGAGCAGTTCTTC; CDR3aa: CASRNYREATGEQFF
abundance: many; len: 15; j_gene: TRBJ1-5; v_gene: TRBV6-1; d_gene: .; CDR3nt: TGTGCCAGCAGGCAATTGCTAGGGAGCAATCAGCCCCAGCATTTT; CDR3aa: CASRQLLGSNQPQHF
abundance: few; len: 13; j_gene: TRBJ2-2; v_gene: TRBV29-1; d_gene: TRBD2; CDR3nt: TGCAGCGTTGATAGACTAGCGGGATCCGGGGAGCTGTTT; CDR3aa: CSVDRLAGSGELF
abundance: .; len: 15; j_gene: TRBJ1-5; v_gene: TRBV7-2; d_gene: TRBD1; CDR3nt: TGTGCCAGCAGCTCGAGACAGGGGGCAAGTCAGCCCCAGCATTTT; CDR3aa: CASSSRQGASQPQHF
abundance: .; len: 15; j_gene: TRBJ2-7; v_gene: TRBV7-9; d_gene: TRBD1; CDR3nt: TGTGCCAGCAGGAAAACCCCGACAGGGGCGGACGAGCAGTACTTC; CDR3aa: CASRKTPTGADEQYF
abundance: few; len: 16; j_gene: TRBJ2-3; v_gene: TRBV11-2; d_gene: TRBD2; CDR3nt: TGTGCCAGCAGCTTCCCCACTAGCGGGAGTGGGGATACGCAGTATTTT; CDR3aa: CASSFPTSGSGDTQYF
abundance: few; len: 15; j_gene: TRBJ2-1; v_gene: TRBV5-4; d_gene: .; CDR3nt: TGCGCCAGCAGCCAAGTAACTAGCTCCTACAATGAGCAGTTCTTC; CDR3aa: CASSQVTSSYNEQFF
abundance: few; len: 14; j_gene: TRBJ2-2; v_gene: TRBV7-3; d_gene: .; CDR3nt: TGTGCCAGCAGCTTAAACGGAGGGGCCGGGGAGCTGTTTTTT; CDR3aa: CASSLNGGAGELFF
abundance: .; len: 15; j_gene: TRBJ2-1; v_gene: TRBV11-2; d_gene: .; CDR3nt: TGTGCCAGCAGGTATTACAGGGAGGCCACTGGAGTGCAGTTCTTC; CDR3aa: CASRYYREATGVQFF
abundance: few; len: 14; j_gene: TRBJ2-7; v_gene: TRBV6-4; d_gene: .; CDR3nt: TGTGCCAGCAGTTACCTCGGTTTAGGCCACGAGCAGTACTTC; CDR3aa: CASSYLGLGHEQYF
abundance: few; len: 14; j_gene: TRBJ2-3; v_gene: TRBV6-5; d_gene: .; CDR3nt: TGTGCCAGCAGCCCCGGAACACACACAGATACGCAGTATTTT; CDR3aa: CASSPGTHTDTQYF
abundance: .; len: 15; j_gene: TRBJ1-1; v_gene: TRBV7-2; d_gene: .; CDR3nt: TGTGCCAGCAGCTTAGTGGTAGGGCTAGGGACTGAAGCTTTCTTT; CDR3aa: CASSLVVGLGTEAFF
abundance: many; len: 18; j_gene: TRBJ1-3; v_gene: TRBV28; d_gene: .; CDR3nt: TGTGCCAGCAGTTTCTTTTTCCGAGGACTCCCTTTCGGAAACACCATATATTTT; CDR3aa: CASSFFFRGLPFGNTIYF
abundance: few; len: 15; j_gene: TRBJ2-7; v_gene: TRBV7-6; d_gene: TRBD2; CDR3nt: TGTGCCAGCAGGCGGACTAGCGGGAGGGCTTCCGAGCAGTACTTC; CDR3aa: CASRRTSGRASEQYF
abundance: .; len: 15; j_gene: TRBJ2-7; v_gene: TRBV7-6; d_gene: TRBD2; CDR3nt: TGTGCCAGCAGGAAAACCTCTAGCGGCTCCTACGAGCAGTACTTC; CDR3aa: CASRKTSSGSYEQYF
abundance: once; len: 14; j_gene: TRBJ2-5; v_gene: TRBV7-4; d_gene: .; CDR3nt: TGTGCCAGCATCGTGCTAGGCCTTCAAGAGACCCAGTACTTC; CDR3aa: CASIVLGLQETQYF
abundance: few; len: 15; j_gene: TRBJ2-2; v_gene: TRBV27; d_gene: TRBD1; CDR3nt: TGTGCCACCAGTGACCGAACAGGGGGCACCGGGGAGCTGTTTTTT; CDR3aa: CATSDRTGGTGELFF
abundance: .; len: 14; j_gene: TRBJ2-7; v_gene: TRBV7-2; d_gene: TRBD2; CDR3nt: TGCCAGCAGCCCCGACCCGGGACTAGCGGGGGGAAGTACTTC; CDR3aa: CQQPRPGTSGGKYF
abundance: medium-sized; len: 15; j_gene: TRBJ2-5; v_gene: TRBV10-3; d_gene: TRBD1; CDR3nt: TGTGCCAGCAGGCAGTTGACAGGGAGTGGAGAGACCCAGTACTTC; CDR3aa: CASRQLTGSGETQYF
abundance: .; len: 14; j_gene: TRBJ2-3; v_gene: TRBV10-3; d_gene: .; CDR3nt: TGTGCCATCAGTGAAGTAGGGAACACAGATACGCAGTATTTT; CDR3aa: CAISEVGNTDTQYF
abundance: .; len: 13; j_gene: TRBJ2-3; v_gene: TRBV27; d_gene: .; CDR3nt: TGTGCCAGCAGCGCGATGGCAACAGATACGCAGTATTTT; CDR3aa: CASSAMATDTQYF
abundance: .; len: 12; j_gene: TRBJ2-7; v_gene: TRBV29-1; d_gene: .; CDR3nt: TGCAGCGCTATACCCCTGGGCTACGAGCAGTACTTC; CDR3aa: CSAIPLGYEQYF
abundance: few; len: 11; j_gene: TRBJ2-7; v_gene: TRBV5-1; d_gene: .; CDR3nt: TGCGCCAGCAGCCAAGGGGTCGAGCAGTACTTC; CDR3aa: CASSQGVEQYF
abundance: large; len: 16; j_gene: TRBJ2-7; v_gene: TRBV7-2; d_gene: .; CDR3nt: TGTGCCAGCAGCTTAGTGCTAGCCACTCCATCCTACGAGCAGTACTTC; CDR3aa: CASSLVLATPSYEQYF
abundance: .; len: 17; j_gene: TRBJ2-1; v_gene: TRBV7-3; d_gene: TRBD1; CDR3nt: TGTGCCAGCAGCCTTCTCCACTCGGACAGGGGGCCCAATGAGCAGTTCTTC; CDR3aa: CASSLLHSDRGPNEQFF
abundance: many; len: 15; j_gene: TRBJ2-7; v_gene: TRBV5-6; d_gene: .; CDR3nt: TGTGCCAGCAGCCTCGCCGGGCCAAGCTCCTACGAGCAGTACTTC; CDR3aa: CASSLAGPSSYEQYF